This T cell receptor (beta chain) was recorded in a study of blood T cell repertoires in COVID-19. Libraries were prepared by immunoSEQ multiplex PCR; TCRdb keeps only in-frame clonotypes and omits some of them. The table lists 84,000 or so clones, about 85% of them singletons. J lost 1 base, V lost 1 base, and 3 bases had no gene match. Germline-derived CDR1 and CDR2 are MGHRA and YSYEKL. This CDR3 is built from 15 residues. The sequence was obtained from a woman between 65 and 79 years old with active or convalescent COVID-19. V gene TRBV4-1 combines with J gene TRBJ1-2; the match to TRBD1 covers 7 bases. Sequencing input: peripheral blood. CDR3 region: CASSQGQGGNYGYTF. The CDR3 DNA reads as TGCGCCAGCAGCCAAGGGCAGGGGGGTAACTATGGCTACACCTTC.